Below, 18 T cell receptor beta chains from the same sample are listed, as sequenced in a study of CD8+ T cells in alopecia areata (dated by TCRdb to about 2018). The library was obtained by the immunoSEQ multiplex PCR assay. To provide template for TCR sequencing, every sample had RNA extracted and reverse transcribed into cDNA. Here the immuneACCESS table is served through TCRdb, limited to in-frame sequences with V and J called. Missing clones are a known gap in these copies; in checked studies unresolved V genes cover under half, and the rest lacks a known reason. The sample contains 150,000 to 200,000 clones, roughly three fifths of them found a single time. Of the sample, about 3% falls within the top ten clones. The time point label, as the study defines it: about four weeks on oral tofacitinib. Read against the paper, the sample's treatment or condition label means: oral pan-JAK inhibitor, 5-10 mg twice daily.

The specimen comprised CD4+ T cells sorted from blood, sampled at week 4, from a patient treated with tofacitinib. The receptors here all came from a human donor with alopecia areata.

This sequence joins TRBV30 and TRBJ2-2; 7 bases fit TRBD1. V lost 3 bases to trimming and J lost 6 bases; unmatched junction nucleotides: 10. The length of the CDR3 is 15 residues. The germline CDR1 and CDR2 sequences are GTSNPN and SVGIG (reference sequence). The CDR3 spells CAWSTYDRASGELFF. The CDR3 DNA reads TGTGCCTGGAGCACATATGACAGGGCGTCCGGGGAGCTGTTTTTT.

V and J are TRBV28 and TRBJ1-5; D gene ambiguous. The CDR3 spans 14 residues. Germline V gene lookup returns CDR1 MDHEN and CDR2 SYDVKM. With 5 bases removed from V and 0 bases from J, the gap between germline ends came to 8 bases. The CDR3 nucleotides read TGTGCCAGCAGTCGCCCACATAGCAATCAGCCCCAGCATTTT. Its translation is CASSRPHSNQPQHF.

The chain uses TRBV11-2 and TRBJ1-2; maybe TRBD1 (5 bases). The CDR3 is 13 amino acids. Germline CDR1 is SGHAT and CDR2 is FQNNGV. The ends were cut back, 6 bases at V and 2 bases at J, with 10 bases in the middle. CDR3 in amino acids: CASSLGRNYGYTF. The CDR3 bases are TGTGCCAGCAGTTTGGGACGGAACTATGGCTACACCTTC.

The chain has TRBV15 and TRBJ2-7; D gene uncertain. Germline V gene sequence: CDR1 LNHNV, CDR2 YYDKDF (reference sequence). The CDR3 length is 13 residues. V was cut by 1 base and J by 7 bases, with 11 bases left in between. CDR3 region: CATSRGLTREQYF. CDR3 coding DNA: TGTGCCACCAGCAGAGGTTTGACTCGGGAGCAGTACTTC.

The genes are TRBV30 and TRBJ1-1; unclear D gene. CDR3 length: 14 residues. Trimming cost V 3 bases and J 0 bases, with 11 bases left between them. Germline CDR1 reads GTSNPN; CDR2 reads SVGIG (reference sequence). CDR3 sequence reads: CAWRAGRLNTEAFF. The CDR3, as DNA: TGTGCCTGGAGGGCGGGCCGGCTGAACACTGAAGCTTTCTTT. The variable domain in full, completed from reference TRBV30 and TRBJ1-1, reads SQTIHQWPATLVQPVGSPLSLECTVEGTSNPNLYWYRQAAGRGLQLLFYSVGIGQISSEVPQNLSASRPQDRQFILSSKKLLLSDSGFYLCAWRAGRLNTEAFFGQGTRLTVV.

The CDR3 loop reads CASSQEAGYSNQPQHF. For the CDR3, the DNA is TGCGCCAGCAGCCAAGAGGCAGGATATAGCAATCAGCCCCAGCATTTT. The chain has TRBV4-1 and TRBJ1-5, with D hard to call. Germline loops: CDR1 MGHRA, CDR2 YSYEKL. The CDR3 is made up of 16 amino acids. V shed 0 bases and J shed 0 bases, with 9 bases lying between them.

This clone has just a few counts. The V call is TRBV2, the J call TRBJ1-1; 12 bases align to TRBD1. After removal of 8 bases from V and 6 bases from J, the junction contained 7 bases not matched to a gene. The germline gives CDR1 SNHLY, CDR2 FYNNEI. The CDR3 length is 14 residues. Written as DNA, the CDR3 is TGTGCCAGCGGGATGGGACAGGGGGCTTCTGAAGCTTTCTTT. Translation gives CASGMGQGASEAFF.

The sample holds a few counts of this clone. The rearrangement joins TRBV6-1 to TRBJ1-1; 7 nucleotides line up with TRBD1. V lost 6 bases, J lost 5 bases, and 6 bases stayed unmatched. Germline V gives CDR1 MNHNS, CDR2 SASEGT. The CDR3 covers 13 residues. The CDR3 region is CASRRQGGTEAFF. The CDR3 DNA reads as TGTGCCAGCAGAAGACAGGGCGGGACTGAAGCTTTCTTT.

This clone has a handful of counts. The CDR3 DNA sequence: TGCAGCGTCGTGGTGGGCTACGAGCAGTACTTC. It encodes CSVVVGYEQYF. V is TRBV29-1 and J is TRBJ2-7; D call uncertain. The CDR3 loop spans 11 amino acids. Looked up from germline, CDR1 is SQVTM and CDR2 is ANQGSEA. V was trimmed by 6 bases and J by 3 bases, leaving 9 bases between them.

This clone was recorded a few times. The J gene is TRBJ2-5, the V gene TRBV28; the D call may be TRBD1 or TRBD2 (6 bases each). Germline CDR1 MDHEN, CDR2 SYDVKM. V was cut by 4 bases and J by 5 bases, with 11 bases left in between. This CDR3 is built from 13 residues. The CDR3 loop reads CASSYRGPETQYF. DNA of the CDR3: TGTGCCAGCAGTTATCGGGGGCCGGAGACCCAGTACTTC.

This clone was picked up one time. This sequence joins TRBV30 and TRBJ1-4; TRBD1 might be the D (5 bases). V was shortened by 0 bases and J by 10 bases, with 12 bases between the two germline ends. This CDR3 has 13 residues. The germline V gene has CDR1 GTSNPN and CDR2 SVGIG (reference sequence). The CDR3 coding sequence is TGTGCCTGGAGTGTAGGAGGGGATGGAAAACTGTTTTTT. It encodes CAWSVGGDGKLFF.

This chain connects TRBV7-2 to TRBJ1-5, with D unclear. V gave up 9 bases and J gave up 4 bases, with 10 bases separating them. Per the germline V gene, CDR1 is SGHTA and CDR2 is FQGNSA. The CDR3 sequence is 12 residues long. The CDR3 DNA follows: TGTGCCAGTGGGCAGGCGAATCAGCCCCAGCATTTT. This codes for CASGQANQPQHF.

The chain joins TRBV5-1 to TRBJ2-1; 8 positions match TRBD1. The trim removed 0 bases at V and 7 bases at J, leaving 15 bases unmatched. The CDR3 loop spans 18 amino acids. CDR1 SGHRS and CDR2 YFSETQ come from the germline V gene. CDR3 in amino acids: CASSLEPGQGWSGNEQFF. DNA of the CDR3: TGCGCCAGCAGCTTGGAGCCCGGACAGGGCTGGTCCGGTAATGAGCAGTTCTTC.

For the CDR3, the DNA is TGCGCCAGCAGCCCACATACGGGACAGAACACCGGGGAGCTGTTTTTT. It translates to CASSPHTGQNTGELFF. J is TRBJ2-2 and V is TRBV5-1, with a tentative D call TRBD1 (6 bases). Trimming pared 4 bases from V and 1 base from J, leaving 14 bases between. This CDR3 contains 16 residues. Germline V lookup: CDR1 SGHRS, CDR2 YFSETQ.

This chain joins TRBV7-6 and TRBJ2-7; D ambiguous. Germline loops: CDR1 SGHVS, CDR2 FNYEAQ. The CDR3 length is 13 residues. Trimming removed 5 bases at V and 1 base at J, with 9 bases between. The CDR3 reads CASSKTVSYEQYF. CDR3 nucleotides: TGTGCCAGCAGCAAGACGGTATCCTACGAGCAGTACTTC.

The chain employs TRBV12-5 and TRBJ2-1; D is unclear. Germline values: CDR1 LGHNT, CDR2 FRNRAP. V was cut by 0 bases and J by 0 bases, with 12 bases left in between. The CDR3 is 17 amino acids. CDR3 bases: TGTGCTAGTGGTTTGGTACGTCTAGGCAGCTCCTACAATGAGCAGTTCTTC. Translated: CASGLVRLGSSYNEQFF.

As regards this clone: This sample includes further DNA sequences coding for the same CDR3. The CDR3 here is CSVGQGATGELFF. CDR3 coding DNA: TGCAGCGTCGGACAGGGGGCTACCGGGGAGCTGTTTTTT. The chain is built from TRBV29-1 and TRBJ2-2; 11 bases agree with TRBD1. J lost 5 bases, V lost 6 bases, and 2 bases had no gene match. The CDR3 covers 13 residues. Germline V gene data show CDR1 as SQVTM and CDR2 as ANQGSEA.

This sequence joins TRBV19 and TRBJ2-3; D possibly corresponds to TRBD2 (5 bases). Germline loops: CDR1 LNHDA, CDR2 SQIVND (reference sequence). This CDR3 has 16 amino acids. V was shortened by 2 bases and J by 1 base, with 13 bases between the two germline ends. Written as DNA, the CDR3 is TGTGCCAGTAGTATATTGAGATCGGAGGGCACAGATACGCAGTATTTT. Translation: CASSILRSEGTDTQYF.